The rows below give T cell receptor beta chains drawn from one sample of a study of CD8+ T cells in alopecia areata. Clones were read by immunoSEQ multiplex PCR, and TCRdb kept only the in-frame ones, dropping some. This sample has 120,000 or so clones, with approximately 60% found just once. The material sequenced was CD4+ T cells sorted from blood, taken at week 4, from a patient treated with tofacitinib. These receptors originate from a human donor with alopecia areata. The CDR3 runs from the conserved cysteine through the conserved F or W. Each record gives: CDR3 length, clone size, D gene, J gene, V gene, CDR3 DNA, CDR3 protein. D genes are given only for firm matches. The size of a clone is reported for some rows only, either as once, few or many, or as a class for expanded clones.

cdr3_length: 11
clone_size: few
d_call: .
j_call: TRBJ1-1
v_call: TRBV30
cdr3_nt: TGTGCCTGGAGTGTGAAGGGAAGGGCTTTCTTT
cdr3_aa: CAWSVKGRAFF

cdr3_length: 13
clone_size: few
d_call: .
j_call: TRBJ2-7
v_call: TRBV29-1
cdr3_nt: TGCAGCGTTGTGAGCGCCAGGGTGGGCGAGCAGTACTTC
cdr3_aa: CSVVSARVGEQYF

cdr3_length: 14
clone_size: few
d_call: TRBD1
j_call: TRBJ2-3
v_call: TRBV9
cdr3_nt: TGTGCCAGCAGCGGTACAGGGGGACCAGATACGCAGTATTTT
cdr3_aa: CASSGTGGPDTQYF

cdr3_length: 13
clone_size: .
d_call: .
j_call: TRBJ2-5
v_call: TRBV30
cdr3_nt: TGTGCCGGGTCCTCGACCAGGGCGGAGACCCAGTACTTC
cdr3_aa: CAGSSTRAETQYF

cdr3_length: 13
clone_size: few
d_call: .
j_call: TRBJ1-2
v_call: TRBV4-3
cdr3_nt: TGCGCCAGCAGCCCCCAGCAGGAGTATGGCTACACCTTC
cdr3_aa: CASSPQQEYGYTF

cdr3_length: 11
clone_size: .
d_call: .
j_call: TRBJ2-7
v_call: TRBV7-2
cdr3_nt: TGTGCCAGCAGCTTAGCGGTCGAGCAGTACTTC
cdr3_aa: CASSLAVEQYF

cdr3_length: 13
clone_size: few
d_call: TRBD1
j_call: TRBJ1-1
v_call: TRBV2
cdr3_nt: TGTGCCAGCAGTAAGACAGGGGCGCGCGAAGCTTTCTTT
cdr3_aa: CASSKTGAREAFF

cdr3_length: 15
clone_size: .
d_call: TRBD2
j_call: TRBJ2-2
v_call: TRBV2
cdr3_nt: TGTGCCAGCAGTTTTAGCGGGATAAACACCGGGGAGCTGTTTTTT
cdr3_aa: CASSFSGINTGELFF

cdr3_length: 14
clone_size: .
d_call: .
j_call: TRBJ1-2
v_call: TRBV5-4
cdr3_nt: TGTGCCAGCAGCTCGCAGACAGTCCTCTATGGCTACACCTTC
cdr3_aa: CASSSQTVLYGYTF

cdr3_length: 14
clone_size: .
d_call: .
j_call: TRBJ2-1
v_call: TRBV29-1
cdr3_nt: TGCAGCGTGGGGGTAATGGGGCCGGTGGATGAGCAGTTCTTC
cdr3_aa: CSVGVMGPVDEQFF

cdr3_length: 16
clone_size: .
d_call: TRBD2
j_call: TRBJ2-7
v_call: TRBV5-6
cdr3_nt: TGTGCCAGCAGCCGACCCGGGACTAGCGCAGCCTACGAGCAGTACTTC
cdr3_aa: CASSRPGTSAAYEQYF

cdr3_length: 14
clone_size: few
d_call: TRBD1
j_call: TRBJ1-2
v_call: TRBV27
cdr3_nt: TGTGCCAGCAGTGGGTGGGACAGCTCCTATGGCTACACCTTC
cdr3_aa: CASSGWDSSYGYTF

cdr3_length: 14
clone_size: .
d_call: .
j_call: TRBJ1-5
v_call: TRBV30
cdr3_nt: TGTGCCTGGAGTATAGGGCCAAGTAATCAGCCCCAGCATTTT
cdr3_aa: CAWSIGPSNQPQHF

cdr3_length: 14
clone_size: few
d_call: TRBD2
j_call: TRBJ2-1
v_call: TRBV29-1
cdr3_nt: TGCAGCGTGCGGACTAGCGGGAGTCGCCATGAGCAGTTCTTC
cdr3_aa: CSVRTSGSRHEQFF

cdr3_length: 17
clone_size: .
d_call: TRBD2
j_call: TRBJ2-1
v_call: TRBV4-3
cdr3_nt: TGCGCCAGCAGCCAGGGGACTAGCGGGAGTTCCTACAATGAGCAGTTCTTC
cdr3_aa: CASSQGTSGSSYNEQFF

cdr3_length: 19
clone_size: many
d_call: .
j_call: TRBJ2-7
v_call: TRBV4-3
cdr3_nt: TGCGCCAGCAGCCAAGATATCCGTTCAGCAGGGGGGGGCTCCTACGAGCAGTACTTC
cdr3_aa: CASSQDIRSAGGGSYEQYF

cdr3_length: 15
clone_size: few
d_call: .
j_call: TRBJ2-6
v_call: TRBV28
cdr3_nt: TGTGCCAGCAGGGAGGGGGGCTCTGGGGCCAACGTCCTGACTTTC
cdr3_aa: CASREGGSGANVLTF

cdr3_length: 16
clone_size: .
d_call: .
j_call: TRBJ1-5
v_call: TRBV6-1
cdr3_nt: TGTGCCAGCAGTGATGGTGGTGGCCGTCTGAATCAGCCCCAGCATTTT
cdr3_aa: CASSDGGGRLNQPQHF

cdr3_length: 13
clone_size: .
d_call: .
j_call: TRBJ1-3
v_call: TRBV11-2
cdr3_nt: TGTGCCAGCAGCTTAGAGCCGGGAAACACCATATATTTT
cdr3_aa: CASSLEPGNTIYF

cdr3_length: 15
clone_size: .
d_call: TRBD1
j_call: TRBJ2-3
v_call: TRBV5-4
cdr3_nt: TGTGCCAGCAGACCTGGGACAGGGAGCACAGATACGCAGTATTTT
cdr3_aa: CASRPGTGSTDTQYF

cdr3_length: 14
clone_size: few
d_call: .
j_call: TRBJ2-1
v_call: TRBV14
cdr3_nt: TGTGCCAGCAGCCAAGGACTAGACTACAATGAGCAGTTCTTC
cdr3_aa: CASSQGLDYNEQFF

cdr3_length: 17
clone_size: few
d_call: TRBD1
j_call: TRBJ2-5
v_call: TRBV7-2
cdr3_nt: TGTGCCAGCAGCTTAGGGCAGGGGGCCCCCCTACAAGAGACCCAGTACTTC
cdr3_aa: CASSLGQGAPLQETQYF

cdr3_length: 14
clone_size: few
d_call: TRBD1
j_call: TRBJ1-2
v_call: TRBV29-1
cdr3_nt: TGCAGCGTTGACATAGGGGACAGGGGCTATGGCTACACCTTC
cdr3_aa: CSVDIGDRGYGYTF

cdr3_length: 17
clone_size: .
d_call: TRBD1
j_call: TRBJ2-7
v_call: TRBV19
cdr3_nt: TGTGCCAGTACTCCCACCGCGTCGCGACAGGGGAGTAACGAGCAGTACTTC
cdr3_aa: CASTPTASRQGSNEQYF

cdr3_length: 12
clone_size: .
d_call: .
j_call: TRBJ1-1
v_call: TRBV5-6
cdr3_nt: TGTGCCAGCAGCATACAGGCAACTGAAGCTTTCTTT
cdr3_aa: CASSIQATEAFF

cdr3_length: 11
clone_size: few
d_call: .
j_call: TRBJ2-1
v_call: TRBV5-6
cdr3_nt: TGTGCCAGCGGCCTAGGGCTAGAGCAGTTCTTC
cdr3_aa: CASGLGLEQFF

cdr3_length: 15
clone_size: .
d_call: .
j_call: TRBJ2-6
v_call: TRBV7-9
cdr3_nt: TGTGCCAGCCCACAGGGTGGGTATGGGGCCAACGTCCTGACTTTC
cdr3_aa: CASPQGGYGANVLTF

cdr3_length: 12
clone_size: .
d_call: .
j_call: TRBJ1-1
v_call: TRBV29-1
cdr3_nt: TGCAGCGTTGGGCGGGACGGCACTGAAGCTTTCTTT
cdr3_aa: CSVGRDGTEAFF

cdr3_length: 13
clone_size: few
d_call: .
j_call: TRBJ2-3
v_call: TRBV29-1
cdr3_nt: TGCAGCGTTGAGTCCTTGTTCGGTGATACGCAGTATTTT
cdr3_aa: CSVESLFGDTQYF

cdr3_length: 13
clone_size: .
d_call: .
j_call: TRBJ1-6
v_call: TRBV29-1
cdr3_nt: TGCAGCGTGTCGACAGGACCTAATTCACCCCTCCACTTT
cdr3_aa: CSVSTGPNSPLHF

cdr3_length: 14
clone_size: .
d_call: .
j_call: TRBJ2-6
v_call: TRBV29-1
cdr3_nt: TGCAGCGTTTTTGACAGGCCTGGGGCCAACGTCCTGACTTTC
cdr3_aa: CSVFDRPGANVLTF

cdr3_length: 14
clone_size: .
d_call: .
j_call: TRBJ1-1
v_call: TRBV15
cdr3_nt: TGTGCCACCAGCACACCAAGACTAAACACTGAAGCTTTCTTT
cdr3_aa: CATSTPRLNTEAFF

cdr3_length: 12
clone_size: .
d_call: .
j_call: TRBJ2-7
v_call: TRBV27
cdr3_nt: TGTGCCAGCAGTTTAAGAGGAAGGGAGCAGTACTTC
cdr3_aa: CASSLRGREQYF

cdr3_length: 12
clone_size: .
d_call: .
j_call: TRBJ1-2
v_call: TRBV29-1
cdr3_nt: TGCAGCGTTGACCGTAGGGACTATGGCTACACCTTC
cdr3_aa: CSVDRRDYGYTF

cdr3_length: 14
clone_size: few
d_call: .
j_call: TRBJ1-5
v_call: TRBV19
cdr3_nt: TGTGCCAGTAGTATAGATGAGGGGAGTCAGCCCCAGCATTTT
cdr3_aa: CASSIDEGSQPQHF

cdr3_length: 11
clone_size: .
d_call: .
j_call: TRBJ1-1
v_call: TRBV5-1
cdr3_nt: TGCGCCAGCAGCTTGGGACTTGAAGCTTTCTTT
cdr3_aa: CASSLGLEAFF

cdr3_length: 11
clone_size: .
d_call: .
j_call: TRBJ2-4
v_call: TRBV7-9
cdr3_nt: TGTGCCAGCGCAACCAAAAACATTCAGTACTTC
cdr3_aa: CASATKNIQYF

cdr3_length: 13
clone_size: .
d_call: .
j_call: TRBJ2-5
v_call: TRBV7-7
cdr3_nt: TGTGCCAGCAGCCAAAGACACGAAGAGACCCAGTACTTC
cdr3_aa: CASSQRHEETQYF

cdr3_length: 14
clone_size: .
d_call: TRBD1
j_call: TRBJ2-7
v_call: TRBV15
cdr3_nt: TGTGCCACCAGCGGGGACAGGGGGCCCTACGAGCAGTACTTC
cdr3_aa: CATSGDRGPYEQYF

cdr3_length: 16
clone_size: few
d_call: .
j_call: TRBJ1-5
v_call: TRBV6-6
cdr3_nt: TGTGCCAGCAGTTATTCAGGCGGAAATAGCAATCAGCCCCAGCATTTT
cdr3_aa: CASSYSGGNSNQPQHF

cdr3_length: 15
clone_size: .
d_call: .
j_call: TRBJ2-6
v_call: TRBV4-1
cdr3_nt: TGCGCCAGCAGCCAAACAGGCTCTGGGGCCAACGTCCTGACTTTC
cdr3_aa: CASSQTGSGANVLTF

cdr3_length: 15
clone_size: .
d_call: TRBD1
j_call: TRBJ2-5
v_call: TRBV5-6
cdr3_nt: TGTGCCAGCAGCTTGGAGGCAGGGGGCTCGGAGACCCAGTACTTC
cdr3_aa: CASSLEAGGSETQYF

cdr3_length: 12
clone_size: .
d_call: .
j_call: TRBJ2-7
v_call: TRBV18
cdr3_nt: TGTGCCAGCTCCCCTAGGGTAGGCGAGCAGTACTTC
cdr3_aa: CASSPRVGEQYF

cdr3_length: 12
clone_size: .
d_call: .
j_call: TRBJ1-1
v_call: TRBV6-6
cdr3_nt: TGTGCCAGCTTGCGGGGTGGCACTGAAGCTTTCTTT
cdr3_aa: CASLRGGTEAFF

cdr3_length: 12
clone_size: .
d_call: .
j_call: TRBJ2-3
v_call: TRBV7-2
cdr3_nt: TGTGCCAGCAGAATAGACACAGATACGCAGTATTTT
cdr3_aa: CASRIDTDTQYF